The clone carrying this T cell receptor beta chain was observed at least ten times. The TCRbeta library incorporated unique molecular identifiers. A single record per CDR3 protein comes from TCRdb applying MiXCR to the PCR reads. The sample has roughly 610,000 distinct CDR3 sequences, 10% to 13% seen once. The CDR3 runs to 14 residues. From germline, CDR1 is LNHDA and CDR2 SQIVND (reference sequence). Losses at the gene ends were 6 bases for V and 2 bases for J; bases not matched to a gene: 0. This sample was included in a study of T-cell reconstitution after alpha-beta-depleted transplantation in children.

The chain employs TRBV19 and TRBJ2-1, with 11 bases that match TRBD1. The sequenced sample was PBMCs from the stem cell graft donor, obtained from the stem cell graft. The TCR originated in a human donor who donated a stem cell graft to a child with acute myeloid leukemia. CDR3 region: CASRDRGPYNEQFF. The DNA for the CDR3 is TGTGCCAGTAGGGACAGGGGGCCCTACAATGAGCAGTTCTTC.